This T cell receptor (beta chain) was identified in a study of cytomegalovirus exposure and HLA in healthy donors. Findings and caveats of the study: Trimming of TCR beta V- and J-genes showed a link, identified in a later analysis, to a missense DCLRE1C variant. Productive status was seen about 90% or about 30% of the time for most TCR beta V segments in an earlier analysis. Exclusion applied to some V segments, including TRBV6-2 and TRBV6-3, as they were indistinguishable.

V gave up 6 bases and J gave up 0 bases; unmatched junction bases: 5. CDR1 and CDR2 (germline): MNHEY, SVGAGI. This CDR3 has 15 residues. On this clone: Its specificity is not known.

PCR used 60 Vbeta primers and 13 Jbeta primers. Only in-frame clones appear in the TCRdb table, and some are missing; sequencing was by immunoSEQ multiplex PCR. The sample lists some 110,000 clones, roughly 80% occurring once. The rearrangement joins TRBV6-5 to TRBJ1-3, with TRBD1 identical over 7 bases. The sequence was collected from a man between 45 and 60 years old in good health and CMV-seropositive. Source material: PBMCs. The CDR3 DNA is TGTGCCAGCAGGGGGACAGAATCCTCTGGAAACACCATATATTTT. This sequence encodes CASRGTESSGNTIYF.